The clone carrying this TCR beta chain was recorded once. The antigen is unknown. Profiling relied on immunoSEQ multiplex PCR, and the TCRdb table lists in-frame clones only, not all of them. The sample has around 17,000 clones; more than 80% are singletons. The data originate from a study of T cells after posttransplantation cyclophosphamide. The study's findings and limits: Recipient CMV seropositivity and CMV reactivation strongly tracked TRB clonality. Tissue-infiltrating T cells from skin or gut overlapped little with blood T cells.

The CDR3 has 14 residues. Germline V gives CDR1 SQVTM, CDR2 ANQGSEA. Trimming cost V 5 bases and J 1 base, with 13 bases left between them. Control samples came 1 year after myeloablative marrow transplants with methotrexate plus calcineurin inhibitor. The receptor comes from a male patient aged 25-45 years who received an allogeneic stem cell transplant from an unrelated donor, was CMV-positive, and had acute and chronic GVHD. Some of the T cells might come from the graft donor. The sample was PBMCs, taken 410 to 450 days after allogeneic stem cell transplant with calcineurin inhibitor and methotrexate. The genes are TRBV29-1 and TRBJ2-3; tentative D call: TRBD2 (7 bases). The CDR3 bases are TGCAGCGTTAGCGGGACACCTGGCACAGATACGCAGTATTTT. It translates to CSVSGTPGTDTQYF.